The rows below give T cell receptor beta chains drawn from one sample of a study of blood T cell repertoires in COVID-19. Assay: immunoSEQ multiplex PCR; the TCRdb copy retains only in-frame clones and omits some. The sample has 200,000 to 250,000 clones; about 78% are singletons. Material: peripheral blood. The receptor source for this set is a woman aged 70-85 years with acute or convalescent COVID-19. The CDR3 runs from the conserved cysteine through the conserved F or W. D genes are given only for firm matches. Expanded clones are given a class, and other clones once, few, many or no size at all.

>NA|TRBJ2-1|TRBV21-1|NA
CASRDWTGYNNEQFF
TGTGCCAGCAGGGACTGGACAGGATATAACAATGAGCAGTTCTTC
>NA|TRBJ2-7|TRBV28|TRBD2
CASSRSGSNDEQYF
TGTGCCAGCAGCCGTAGCGGGAGTAACGACGAGCAGTACTTC
>NA|TRBJ2-2|TRBV18|NA
CASSPGGNGELFF
TGTGCCAGCTCACCGGGGGGAAACGGGGAGCTGTTTTTT
>NA|TRBJ1-1|TRBV4-1|NA
CASSSRGRGMNTEAFF
TGCGCCAGCAGCTCTAGGGGGAGAGGCATGAACACTGAAGCTTTCTTT
>once|TRBJ1-3|TRBV2|NA
CASSENGADSGNTIYF
TGTGCCAGCAGTGAAAATGGGGCAGACTCTGGAAACACCATATATTTT
>once|TRBJ2-7|TRBV11-1|NA
CASSLGTETYEQYF
TGTGCCAGCAGCTTAGGGACAGAGACCTACGAGCAGTACTTC
>NA|TRBJ1-5|TRBV2|NA
CASTESRGQPQHF
TGTGCCAGCACCGAGAGCCGGGGGCAGCCCCAGCATTTT
>NA|TRBJ1-2|TRBV7-9|NA
CASSLGSIRRLGYGYTF
TGTGCCAGCAGCTTAGGTTCTATTCGGAGGCTGGGCTATGGCTACACCTTC
>NA|TRBJ2-2|TRBV7-8|NA
CASSPRTTNTGELFF
TGTGCCAGCAGCCCAAGGACAACGAACACCGGGGAGCTGTTTTTT
>NA|TRBJ1-1|TRBV6-4|NA
CASSVQVNTEAFF
TGTGCCAGCAGCGTACAGGTGAACACTGAAGCTTTCTTT
>few|TRBJ2-5|TRBV5-4|NA
CASSSPGETQYF
TGTGCCAGCAGCTCCCCAGGGGAGACCCAGTACTTC
>NA|TRBJ2-1|TRBV14|TRBD2
CASSQHTGTSFLEQFF
TGTGCCAGCAGCCAACACACCGGGACTAGCTTCCTTGAGCAGTTCTTC
>NA|TRBJ2-1|TRBV7-3|NA
CASSLAASSYNEQFF
TGTGCCAGCAGCTTAGCGGCGAGCTCCTACAATGAGCAGTTCTTC
>NA|TRBJ2-2|TRBV5-1|TRBD2
CASSLTSGDTGELFF
TGCGCCAGCAGCTTGACTAGCGGGGACACCGGGGAGCTGTTTTTT
>many|TRBJ1-5|TRBV28|NA
CASSFGQTSNQPQHF
TGTGCCAGCAGTTTTGGGCAGACTAGCAATCAGCCCCAGCATTTT
>NA|TRBJ1-1|TRBV5-1|TRBD1
CASSETGRSTEAFF
TGCGCCAGCAGCGAGACAGGGAGAAGCACTGAAGCTTTCTTT
>NA|TRBJ2-3|TRBV7-3|NA
CASSLGTAGTRKTDTQYF
TGTGCCAGCAGCCTCGGGACAGCCGGGACTAGGAAGACAGATACGCAGTATTTT
>NA|TRBJ2-5|TRBV2|TRBD1
CASSGHAGGFAQYF
TGTGCCAGCAGTGGACACGCAGGGGGCTTTGCCCAGTACTTC
>NA|TRBJ2-7|TRBV29-1|TRBD1
CSVEDWDRGRYEQYF
TGCAGCGTTGAAGATTGGGACAGGGGGCGGTACGAGCAGTACTTC
>once|TRBJ2-1|TRBV30|NA
CAWSAGAEEQFF
TGTGCCTGGAGTGCAGGGGCCGAGGAGCAGTTCTTC
>NA|TRBJ1-2|TRBV12-3/TRBV12-4|NA
CASSSGDYGYTF
TGTGCCAGCAGTTCAGGGGACTATGGCTACACCTTC
>NA|TRBJ2-3|TRBV5-6|NA
CASSLGGRTDTQYF
TGTGCCAGCAGCCTCGGGGGACGCACAGATACGCAGTATTTT
>NA|TRBJ2-1|TRBV5-1|NA
CASSLLLADEQFF
TGCGCCAGCAGCTTGCTGTTAGCAGATGAGCAGTTCTTC
>NA|TRBJ1-1|TRBV9|NA
CASSVDGRGANTEAFF
TGTGCCAGCAGCGTAGACGGTCGGGGGGCGAACACTGAAGCTTTCTTT
>NA|TRBJ1-5|TRBV28|NA
CASSLNNQPQHF
TGTGCCAGCAGCCTTAATAATCAGCCCCAGCATTTT
>NA|TRBJ2-1|TRBV2|NA
CASSEGSYGTYNEQFF
TGTGCCAGCAGTGAAGGATCCTACGGTACCTACAATGAGCAGTTCTTC
>NA|TRBJ2-2|TRBV24-1|TRBD1
CATSDNRGLSGELFF
TGTGCCACCAGTGATAACAGGGGGCTTAGCGGGGAGCTGTTTTTT
>NA|TRBJ1-4|TRBV18|TRBD1
CASSLSRQGANEKLFF
TGTGCCAGCTCACTCAGCAGACAGGGTGCTAATGAAAAACTGTTTTTT
>NA|TRBJ2-7|TRBV18|TRBD2
CASSPGGTSVSYEQYF
TGTGCCAGCTCACCAGGAGGGACTAGCGTTTCCTACGAGCAGTACTTC
>NA|TRBJ1-6|TRBV3-1/TRBV3-2|TRBD1
CASSPDRNSPLHF
TGTGCCAGCAGCCCGGACAGGAATTCACCCCTCCACTTT
>NA|TRBJ2-1|TRBV3-1/TRBV3-2|NA
CASSPRVNEQFF
TGTGCCAGCAGCCCCAGGGTTAATGAGCAGTTCTTC
>once|TRBJ2-2|TRBV7-8|NA
CASSRLLTGELFF
TGTGCCAGCAGCCGACTTCTCACCGGGGAGCTGTTTTTT
>NA|TRBJ1-5|TRBV27|TRBD1
CASRSGGKGNQPQHF
TGTGCCAGCAGGTCAGGGGGCAAGGGCAATCAGCCCCAGCATTTT
>few|TRBJ1-1|TRBV28|TRBD1
CASSFPGTDTEAFF
TGTGCCAGCAGTTTTCCCGGGACAGACACTGAAGCTTTCTTT